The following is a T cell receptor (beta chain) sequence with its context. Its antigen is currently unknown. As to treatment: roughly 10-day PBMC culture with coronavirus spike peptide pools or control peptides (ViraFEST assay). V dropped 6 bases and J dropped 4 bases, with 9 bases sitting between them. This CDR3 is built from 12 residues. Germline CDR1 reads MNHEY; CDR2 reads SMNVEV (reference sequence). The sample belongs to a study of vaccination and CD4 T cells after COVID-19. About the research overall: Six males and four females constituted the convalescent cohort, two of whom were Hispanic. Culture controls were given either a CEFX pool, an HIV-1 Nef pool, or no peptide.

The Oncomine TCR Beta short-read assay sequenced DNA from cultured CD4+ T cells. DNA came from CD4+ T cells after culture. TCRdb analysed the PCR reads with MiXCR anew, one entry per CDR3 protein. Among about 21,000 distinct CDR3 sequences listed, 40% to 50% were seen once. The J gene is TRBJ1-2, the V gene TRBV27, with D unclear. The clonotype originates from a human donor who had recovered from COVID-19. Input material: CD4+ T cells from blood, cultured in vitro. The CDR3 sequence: CASRSAIYGYTF. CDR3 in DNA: TGTGCCAGCAGGTCAGCGATCTATGGCTACACCTTC.